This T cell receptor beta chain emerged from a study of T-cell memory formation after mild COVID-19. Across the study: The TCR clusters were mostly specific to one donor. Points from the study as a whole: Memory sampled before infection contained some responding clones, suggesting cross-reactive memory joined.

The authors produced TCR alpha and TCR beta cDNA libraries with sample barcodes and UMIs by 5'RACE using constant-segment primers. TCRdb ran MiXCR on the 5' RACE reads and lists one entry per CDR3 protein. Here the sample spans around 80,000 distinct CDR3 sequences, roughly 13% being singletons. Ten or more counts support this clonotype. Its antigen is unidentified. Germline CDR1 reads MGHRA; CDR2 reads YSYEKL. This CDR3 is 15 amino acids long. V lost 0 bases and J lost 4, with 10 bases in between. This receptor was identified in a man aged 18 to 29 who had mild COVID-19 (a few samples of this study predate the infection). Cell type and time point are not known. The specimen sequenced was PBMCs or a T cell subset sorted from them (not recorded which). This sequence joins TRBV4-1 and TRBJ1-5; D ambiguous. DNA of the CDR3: TGCGCCAGCAGCCAAGATTGGCGAGGAAATCAGCCCCAGCATTTT. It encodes CASSQDWRGNQPQHF.